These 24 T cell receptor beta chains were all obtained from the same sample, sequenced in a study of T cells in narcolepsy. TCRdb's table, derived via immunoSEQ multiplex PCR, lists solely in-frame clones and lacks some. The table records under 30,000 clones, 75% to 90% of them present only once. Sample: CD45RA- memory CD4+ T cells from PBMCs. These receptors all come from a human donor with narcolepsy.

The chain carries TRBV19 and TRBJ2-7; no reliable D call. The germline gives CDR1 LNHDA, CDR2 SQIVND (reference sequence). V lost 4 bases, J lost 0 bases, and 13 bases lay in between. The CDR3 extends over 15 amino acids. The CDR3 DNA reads TGTGCCAGTAGTACAACAGTCCCCAGCTCCTACGAGCAGTACTTC. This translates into CASSTTVPSSYEQYF.

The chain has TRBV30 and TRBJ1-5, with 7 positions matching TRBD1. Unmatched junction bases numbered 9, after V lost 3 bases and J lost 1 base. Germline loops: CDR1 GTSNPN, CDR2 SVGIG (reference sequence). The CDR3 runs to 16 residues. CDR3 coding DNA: TGTGCCTGGAGCTTAGGGGGCTCGTTAAGCAATCAGCCCCAGCATTTT. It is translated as CAWSLGGSLSNQPQHF.

This chain's CDR3 is CASSSLAGRALEETQYF. CDR3 DNA: TGTGCCAGCAGCTCCCTAGCGGGGAGGGCGCTTGAGGAGACCCAGTACTTC. V is TRBV7-9 and J is TRBJ2-5; 9 nucleotides match TRBD2. CDR1 SEHNR and CDR2 FQNEAQ come from the germline V gene (reference sequence). The CDR3 spans 17 residues. V shed 4 bases and J 5 bases; nucleotides not matched to a gene: 14.

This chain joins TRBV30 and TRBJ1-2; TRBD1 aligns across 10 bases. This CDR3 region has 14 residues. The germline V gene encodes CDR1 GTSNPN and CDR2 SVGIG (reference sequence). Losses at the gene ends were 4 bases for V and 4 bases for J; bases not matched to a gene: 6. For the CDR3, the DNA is TGTGCCTGGAATAGACAGGGGGCTACCTATGGCTACACCTTC. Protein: CAWNRQGATYGYTF.

The CDR3 loop is CASSARTVLNTIYF. In DNA form, the CDR3 reads TGTGCCAGCAGTGCCCGGACAGTTCTAAACACCATATATTTT. The rearrangement joins TRBV2 to TRBJ1-3; possibly TRBD1 for D (6 bases). Germline V lookup: CDR1 SNHLY, CDR2 FYNNEI. The CDR3 runs 14 residues. Trimming removed 4 bases at V and 6 bases at J, with 13 bases between.

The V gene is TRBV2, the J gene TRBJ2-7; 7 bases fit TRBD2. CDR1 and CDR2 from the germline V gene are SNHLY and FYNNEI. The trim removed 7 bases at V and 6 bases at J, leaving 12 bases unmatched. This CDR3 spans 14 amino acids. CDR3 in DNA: TGTGCCAGCAATGGACTCGGTAGCGGGTTCGAGCAGTACTTC. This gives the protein CASNGLGSGFEQYF.

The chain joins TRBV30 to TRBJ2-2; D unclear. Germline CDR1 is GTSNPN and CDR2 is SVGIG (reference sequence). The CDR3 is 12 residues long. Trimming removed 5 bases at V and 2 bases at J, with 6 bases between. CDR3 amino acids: CAWDSNTGELFF. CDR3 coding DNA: TGTGCCTGGGACTCTAACACCGGGGAGCTGTTTTTT.

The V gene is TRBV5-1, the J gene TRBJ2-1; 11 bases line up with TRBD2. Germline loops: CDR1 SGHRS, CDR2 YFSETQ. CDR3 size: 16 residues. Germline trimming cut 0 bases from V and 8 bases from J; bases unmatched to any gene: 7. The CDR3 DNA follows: TGCGCCAGCAGCTTGGGCCTAGCGGGAGGAAGCGATGAGCAGTTCTTC. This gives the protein CASSLGLAGGSDEQFF.

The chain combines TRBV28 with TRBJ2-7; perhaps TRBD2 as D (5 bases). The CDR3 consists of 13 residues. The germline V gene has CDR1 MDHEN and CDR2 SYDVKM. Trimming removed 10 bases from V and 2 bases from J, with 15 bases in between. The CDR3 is CATGLGSTYEQYF. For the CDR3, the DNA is TGTGCCACCGGACTTGGAAGCACCTACGAGCAGTACTTC.

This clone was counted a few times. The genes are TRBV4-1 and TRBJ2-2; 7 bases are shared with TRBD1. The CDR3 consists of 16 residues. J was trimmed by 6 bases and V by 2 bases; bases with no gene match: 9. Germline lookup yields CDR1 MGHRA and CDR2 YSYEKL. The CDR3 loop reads CASSQLFGQGAGELFF. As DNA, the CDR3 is TGCGCCAGCAGCCAATTATTCGGCCAGGGGGCCGGGGAGCTGTTTTTT.

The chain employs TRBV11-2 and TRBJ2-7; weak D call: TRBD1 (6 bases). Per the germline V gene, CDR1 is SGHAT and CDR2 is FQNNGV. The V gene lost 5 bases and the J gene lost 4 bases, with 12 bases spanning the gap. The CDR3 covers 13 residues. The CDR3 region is CASSVDRSYEQYF. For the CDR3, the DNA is TGTGCCAGCAGCGTCGACAGGAGTTACGAGCAGTACTTC.

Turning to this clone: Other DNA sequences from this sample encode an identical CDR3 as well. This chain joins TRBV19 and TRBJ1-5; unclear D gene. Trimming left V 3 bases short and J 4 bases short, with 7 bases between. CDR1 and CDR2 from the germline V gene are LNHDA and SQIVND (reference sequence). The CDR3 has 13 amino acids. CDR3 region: CASSIQKNQPQHF. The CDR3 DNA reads TGTGCCAGTAGTATCCAGAAGAATCAGCCCCAGCATTTT.

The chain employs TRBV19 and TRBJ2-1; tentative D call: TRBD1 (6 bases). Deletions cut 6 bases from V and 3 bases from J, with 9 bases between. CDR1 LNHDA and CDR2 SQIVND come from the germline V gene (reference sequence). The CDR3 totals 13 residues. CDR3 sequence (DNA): TGTGCCAGTAGCCCCAGGGGCTACAATGAGCAGTTCTTC. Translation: CASSPRGYNEQFF. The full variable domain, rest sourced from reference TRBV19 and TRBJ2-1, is DGGITQSPKYLFRKEGQNVTLSCEQNLNHDAMYWYRQDPGQGLRLIYYSQIVNDFQKGDIAEGYSVSREKKESFPLTVTSAQKNPTAFYLCASSPRGYNEQFFGPGTRLTVL.

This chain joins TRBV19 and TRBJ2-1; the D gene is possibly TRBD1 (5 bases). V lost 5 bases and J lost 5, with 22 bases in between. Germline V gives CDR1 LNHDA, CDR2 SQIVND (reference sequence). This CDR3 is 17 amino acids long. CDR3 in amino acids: CASSAPVVRAGHNEQFF. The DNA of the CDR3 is TGTGCCAGTAGTGCCCCGGTTGTCCGGGCAGGGCACAATGAGCAGTTCTTC.

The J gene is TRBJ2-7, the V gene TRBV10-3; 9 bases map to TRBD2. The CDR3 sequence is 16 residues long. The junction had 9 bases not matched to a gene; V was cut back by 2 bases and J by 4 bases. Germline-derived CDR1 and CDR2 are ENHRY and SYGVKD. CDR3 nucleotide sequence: TGTGCCATCAGTGAGCCTGGGACGACTAGCGGATACGAGCAGTACTTC. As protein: CAISEPGTTSGYEQYF.

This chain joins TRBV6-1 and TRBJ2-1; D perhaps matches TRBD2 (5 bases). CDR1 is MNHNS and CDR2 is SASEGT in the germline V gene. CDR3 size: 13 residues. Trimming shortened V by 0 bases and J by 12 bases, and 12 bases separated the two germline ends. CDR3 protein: CASSEAFDYTQFF. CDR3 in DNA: TGTGCCAGCAGTGAAGCGTTCGACTACACGCAGTTCTTC.

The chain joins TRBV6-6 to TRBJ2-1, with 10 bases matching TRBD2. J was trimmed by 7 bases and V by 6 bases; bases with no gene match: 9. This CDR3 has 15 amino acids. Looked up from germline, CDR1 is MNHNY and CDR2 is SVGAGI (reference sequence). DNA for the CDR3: TGTGCCAGCAGCCCGTCTAGCGGGAGTAAAAATGAGCAGTTCTTC. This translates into CASSPSSGSKNEQFF.

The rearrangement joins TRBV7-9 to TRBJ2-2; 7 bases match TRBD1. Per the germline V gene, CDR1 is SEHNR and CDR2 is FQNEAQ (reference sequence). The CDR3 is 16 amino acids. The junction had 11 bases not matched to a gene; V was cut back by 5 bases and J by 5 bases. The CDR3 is CASSTSTGYGTGELFF. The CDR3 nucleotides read TGTGCCAGCAGCACCTCGACAGGGTATGGGACCGGGGAGCTGTTTTTT. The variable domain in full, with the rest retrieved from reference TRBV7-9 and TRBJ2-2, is DTGVSQNPRHKITKRGQNVTFRCDPISEHNRLYWYRQTLGQGPEFLTYFQNEAQLEKSRLLSDRFSAERPKGSFSTLEIQRTEQGDSAMYLCASSTSTGYGTGELFFGEGSRLTVL.

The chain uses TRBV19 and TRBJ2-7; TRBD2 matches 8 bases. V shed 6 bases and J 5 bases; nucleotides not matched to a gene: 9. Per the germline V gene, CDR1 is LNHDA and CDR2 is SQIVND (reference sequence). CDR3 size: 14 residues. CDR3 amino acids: CASSAAGGRNEQYF. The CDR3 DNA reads TGTGCCAGTAGCGCTGCGGGGGGCCGGAACGAGCAGTACTTC.

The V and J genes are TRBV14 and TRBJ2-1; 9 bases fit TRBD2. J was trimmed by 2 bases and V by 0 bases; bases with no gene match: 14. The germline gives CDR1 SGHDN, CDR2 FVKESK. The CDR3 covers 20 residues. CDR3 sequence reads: CASSQDKFGHASGAYNEQFF. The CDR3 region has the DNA TGTGCCAGCAGCCAAGATAAGTTTGGCCACGCTAGCGGGGCCTACAATGAGCAGTTCTTC.

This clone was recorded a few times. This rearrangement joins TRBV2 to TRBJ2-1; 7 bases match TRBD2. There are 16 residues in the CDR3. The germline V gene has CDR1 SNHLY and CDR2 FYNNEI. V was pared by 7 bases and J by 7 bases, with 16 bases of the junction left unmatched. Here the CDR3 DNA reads TGTGCCAGCAACAATCTAGGGCGGGAGAGGGGTAATGAGCAGTTCTTC. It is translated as CASNNLGRERGNEQFF.

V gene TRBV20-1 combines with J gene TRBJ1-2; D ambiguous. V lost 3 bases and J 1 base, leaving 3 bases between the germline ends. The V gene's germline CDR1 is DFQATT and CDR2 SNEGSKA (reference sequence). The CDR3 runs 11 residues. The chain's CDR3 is CSASLNYGYTF. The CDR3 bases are TGCAGTGCTAGTCTTAACTATGGCTACACCTTC.

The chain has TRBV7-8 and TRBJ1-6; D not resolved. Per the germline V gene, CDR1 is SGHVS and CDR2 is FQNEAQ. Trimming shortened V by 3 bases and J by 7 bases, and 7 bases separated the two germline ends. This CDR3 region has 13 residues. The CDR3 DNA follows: TGTGCCAGCAGCTTGGCAGTCAATTCACCCCTCCACTTT. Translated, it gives CASSLAVNSPLHF.

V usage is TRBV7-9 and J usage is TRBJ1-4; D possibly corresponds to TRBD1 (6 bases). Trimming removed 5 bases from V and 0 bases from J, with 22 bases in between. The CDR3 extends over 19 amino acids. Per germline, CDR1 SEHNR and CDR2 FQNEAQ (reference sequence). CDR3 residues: CASSLPPRGPGATNEKLFF. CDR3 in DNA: TGTGCCAGCAGCCTACCCCCGAGAGGGCCAGGGGCAACTAATGAAAAACTGTTTTTT.